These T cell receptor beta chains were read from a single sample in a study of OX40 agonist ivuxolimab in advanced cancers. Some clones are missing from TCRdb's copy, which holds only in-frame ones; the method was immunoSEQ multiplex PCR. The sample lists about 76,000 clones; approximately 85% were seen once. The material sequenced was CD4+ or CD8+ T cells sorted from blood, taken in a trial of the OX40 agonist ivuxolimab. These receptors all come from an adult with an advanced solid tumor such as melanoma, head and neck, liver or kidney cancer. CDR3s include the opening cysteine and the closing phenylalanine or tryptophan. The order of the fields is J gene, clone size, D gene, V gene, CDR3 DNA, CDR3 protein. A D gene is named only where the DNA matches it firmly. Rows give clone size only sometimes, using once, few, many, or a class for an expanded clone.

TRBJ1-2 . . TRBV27 TGTGCCAGCAGTTTCTCCACAGGGCCCTATGGCTACACCTTC CASSFSTGPYGYTF
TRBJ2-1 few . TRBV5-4 TGTGCCAGCAGCACGGACTTAAAATCCTACAATGAGCAGTTCTTC CASSTDLKSYNEQFF
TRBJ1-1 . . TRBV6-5 TGTGCCAGCATTCGGACAGCCCGAGGGGCTGAAGCTTTCTTT CASIRTARGAEAFF
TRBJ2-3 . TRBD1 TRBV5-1 TGCGCCAGCAGCTTGCAGGGGGTGGGAACAGATACGCAGTATTTT CASSLQGVGTDTQYF
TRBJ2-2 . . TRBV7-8 TGTGCCAGCAGCTTAGTGGGGCAGGGAACCGGGGAGCTGTTTTTT CASSLVGQGTGELFF
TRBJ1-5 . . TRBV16 TGTGCCAGCAGCCCTCGGTTAGACAGTTTAAATCAGCCCCAGCATTTT CASSPRLDSLNQPQHF
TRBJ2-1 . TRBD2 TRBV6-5 TGTGCCAGCAGGAGAGGACTAGCGGGGGAGCATGAGCAGTTCTTC CASRRGLAGEHEQFF
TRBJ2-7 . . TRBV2 TGTGCCAGCGTACAAGAGGGGGGCGGGGGAGAGCAGTACTTC CASVQEGGGGEQYF
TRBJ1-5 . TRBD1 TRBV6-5 TGTGCCAGCAGCCCACAGGGGGCCGGCCAGCCCCAGCATTTT CASSPQGAGQPQHF
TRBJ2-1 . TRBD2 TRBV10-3 TGTGCCATCAAACGGACTAGCGGGGGGGCCCTCTACAATGAGCAGTTCTTC CAIKRTSGGALYNEQFF
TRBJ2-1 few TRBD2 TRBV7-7 TGTGCTAGCAGCTTAGCCAGGGAGGGTAATGAGCAGTTCTTC CASSLAREGNEQFF
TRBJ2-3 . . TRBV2 TGTGCCAGCAGAGCGCGCGCTACGCAGTATTTT CASRARATQYF
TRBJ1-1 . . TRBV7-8 TGTGCCAGCAGCCTCGACTTGAGCACTGAAGCTTTCTTT CASSLDLSTEAFF
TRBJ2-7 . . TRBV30 TGTGCCTGGAGTGTAAAGGGTAACTACGAGCAGTACTTC CAWSVKGNYEQYF
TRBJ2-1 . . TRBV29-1 TGCAGCGTTGACCGTGGCAGGGGATCCTACAATGAGCAGTTCTTC CSVDRGRGSYNEQFF
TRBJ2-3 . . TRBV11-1 TGTGCCAGCAGCTGGGGATACACAGATACGCAGTATTTT CASSWGYTDTQYF
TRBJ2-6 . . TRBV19 TGTGCCAGTAGTATTAGTAGGAGGGGGGCCAACGTCCTGACTTTC CASSISRRGANVLTF
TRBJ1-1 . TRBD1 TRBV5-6 TGTGCCAGCAGTTTTGGGGACAGACTCACTGAAGCTTTCTTT CASSFGDRLTEAFF
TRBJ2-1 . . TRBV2 TGTGCCAGCAACTTTGACGGGACCGCTTCGCAGTTCTTC CASNFDGTASQFF
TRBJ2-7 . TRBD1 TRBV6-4 TGTGCCAGCAGTGCAACGGGACAGGTCTTTTACGAGCAGTACTTC CASSATGQVFYEQYF
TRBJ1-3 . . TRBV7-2 TGTGCCAGCAGCTTAGGGACTTCTGGAAACACCATATATTTT CASSLGTSGNTIYF
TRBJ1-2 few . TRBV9 TGTGCCAGCAGCGTCGGAGGGCCCGCCTTAGGCTACACCTTC CASSVGGPALGYTF
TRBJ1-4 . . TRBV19 TGTGCCAGTAGGGGCGGGGGGCGCGAAAAACTGTTTTTT CASRGGGREKLFF
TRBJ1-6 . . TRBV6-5 TGTGCCAGCAGTTACGACAGGCTCCTTAATTCACCCCTCCACTTT CASSYDRLLNSPLHF
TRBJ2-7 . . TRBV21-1 TGTGCCAGCAGCAAGTCAGGGCGCGAGCAGTACTTC CASSKSGREQYF
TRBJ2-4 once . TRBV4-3 TGCGCCAGCAGCCACGCACCCCGGGACGGCCTTGCCAAAAACATTCAGTACTTC CASSHAPRDGLAKNIQYF
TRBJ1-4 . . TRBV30 TGTGCCTGGACCCCTCAGGGGAAGTCCTTAGGAGAAAAACTGTTTTTT CAWTPQGKSLGEKLFF
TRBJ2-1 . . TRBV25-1 TGTGCCCACTCTAGGTTCGGGAATGAGCAGTTCTTC CAHSRFGNEQFF
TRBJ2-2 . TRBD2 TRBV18 TGTGCCAGCTCTCGGACTAGCGGGGGTATCACCGGGGAGCTGTTTTTT CASSRTSGGITGELFF
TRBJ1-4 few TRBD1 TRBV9 TGTGCCAGCAGCCCCGGAAGCCTAGGACAGGGCGGTGAAAAACTGTTTTTT CASSPGSLGQGGEKLFF
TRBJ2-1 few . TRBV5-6 TGTGCCAGCAGCTTGGAGGGGTTGGGCTACAATGAGCAGTTCTTC CASSLEGLGYNEQFF
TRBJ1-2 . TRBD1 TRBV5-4 TGTGCCAGCAGCTTGAGCACAGGGGGTGTCGAACGCTATGGCTACACCTTC CASSLSTGGVERYGYTF
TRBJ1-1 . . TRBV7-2 TGTGCCAGCAGCTTACAACGGGCCTCGAACACTGAAGCTTTCTTT CASSLQRASNTEAFF
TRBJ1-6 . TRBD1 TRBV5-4 TGTGCCAGCAGCAAGACAGGGGGAGGATCCTATAATTCACCCCTCCACTTT CASSKTGGGSYNSPLHF
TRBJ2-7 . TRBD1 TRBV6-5 TGTGCCAGCAGTTATGGGACAGGGTCGTCCTACGAGCAGTACTTC CASSYGTGSSYEQYF
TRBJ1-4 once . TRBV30 TGTGCCTGGCAAACGCAGGGGCGCGGGGATGAAAAACTGTTTTTT CAWQTQGRGDEKLFF
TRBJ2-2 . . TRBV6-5 TGTGCCAGCAGTCGCAGGGTTACGAACACCGGGGAGCTGTTTTTT CASSRRVTNTGELFF
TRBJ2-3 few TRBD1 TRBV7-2 TGTGCCAGCAGCCCGGGACAGCCAGATACGCAGTATTTT CASSPGQPDTQYF
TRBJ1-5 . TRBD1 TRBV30 TGTGCCTGGAGTGTACAAGGACGAGGGGGCAGTCAGCCCCAGCATTTT CAWSVQGRGGSQPQHF
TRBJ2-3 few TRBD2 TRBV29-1 TGCAGCTCCGAGGCGAGAAGAAGCGGGGGGGCCGATACGCAGTATTTT CSSEARRSGGADTQYF
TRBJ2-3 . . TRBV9 TGTGCCAGCAGCGTATTTGGGCCCGATACGCAGTATTTT CASSVFGPDTQYF
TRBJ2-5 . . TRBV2 TGTGCCAGCAGTGAAGCGGGGGTCAAGGAGACCCAGTACTTC CASSEAGVKETQYF
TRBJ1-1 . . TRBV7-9 TGTGCCAGCAGCTTAGGGGAACGGGCTTTCTTT CASSLGERAFF
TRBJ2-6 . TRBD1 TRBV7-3 TGTGCCAGCAGCTCGTCGACAGGGTCCTACGGGGCCAACGTCCTGACTTTC CASSSSTGSYGANVLTF
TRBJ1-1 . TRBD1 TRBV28 TGTGCCAGCACCACCTCGGGACAGGCGACCCGAAGTTTCTTT CASTTSGQATRSFF
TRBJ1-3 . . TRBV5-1 TGCGCCAGCAGCTTTACAGCGTCTGGAAACACCATATATTTT CASSFTASGNTIYF
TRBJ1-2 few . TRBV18 TGTGCCAGCTCACCCTCTTATGGCTACACCTTC CASSPSYGYTF
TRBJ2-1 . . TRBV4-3 TGCGCCAGCAGCGATTCCAAAGAGGCGGGTGATGGGCAGTTCTTC CASSDSKEAGDGQFF
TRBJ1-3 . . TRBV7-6 TGTGCCAGCAGCTTAGCTCAGGGTGGAAACACCATATATTTT CASSLAQGGNTIYF
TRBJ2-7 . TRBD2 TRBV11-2 TGTGCCAGCAGCCCGGTAGGGCGGGGGGGCATCGGCGAGCAGTACTTC CASSPVGRGGIGEQYF